This TCR beta chain was recorded in a study of shared clonotypes between healthy human individuals (dated by TCRdb to 2020 to 2022). A note on the overall study: A couple of women and a few men aged 18 to 49 years were included in the cohort. Per donor, three plates each were used for CD4 naive and CD4 memory, two for CD8 naive, and one for CD8 memory. Blood TCR repertoires of about five healthy adults were deeply sequenced to estimate repertoire size and the extent of clonotype sharing between individuals. Libraries were prepared and TCR repertoires were sequenced by different laboratories using diverse techniques, in order to increase sequencing depth and limit assay-specific biases. Between about 0.9 and 8.9 billion PBMCs per donor were obtained by leukapheresis. Paper-wide results and their limitations: Sampling was restricted to blood, and TCR repertoires in tissue are likely to differ from TCR repertoires in blood. Higher generation probabilities were observed for clonotypes shared by all four sorted-subset donors than for non-shared clonotypes. Naive subsets generally had larger estimated clonotype richness than memory subsets. Based on pairwise subsampling, the degree of clonotype sharing among donors was expected to be affected by sequencing depth. The genetic and exposure-history diversity represented was limited by the small number of donors. Across a handful of donors, about 4.5% of naive CD4, over 3% of naive CD8, around 2.1% of memory CD4, and approximately 0.4% of memory CD8 clonotypes were shared. Incomplete sequencing was indicated by rarefaction of sorted-subset datasets, despite the large sequencing depth.

TCR CDR3 regions were amplified from genomic DNA by multiplex PCR using the deep immunoSEQ assay. For each cell subset, the extracted genomic DNA was distributed evenly across all wells of several immunoSEQ 96-well plates, and each plate served as one replicate. Each replicate PCR for sorted subsets received around 0.2 ug genomic DNA, equal to about 30,000 T cell genomes. The purified libraries were quantified using a Qubit 3.0 fluorometer, sized with a Bioanalyzer 2100, and then quantified again using the KAPA Library Quantification kit. Every immunoSEQ 96-well plate was sequenced on a separate single-read 150-cycle Illumina NextSeq 550 flow cell. The authors' analysis ran thus. Because the immunoSEQ output held only junctional sequences and lacked quality scores, the filtering could not match the filtering applied to full-length reads. Sequences were annotated with PyIR, a Python wrapper for IgBLAST v1.9, and V/J genes and CDR3 were assigned using IMGT germline references. Any read was removed if the V/J assignment was weak (E-value above 1e-6), the CDR3 was missing, or the read contained stop codons, out-of-frame junctions, or ambiguous translated residues. A V3J clonotype was defined by an identical inferred V gene, J gene, and CDR3 amino acid sequence. Percentage overlap between repertoires was computed as shared unique clonotypes divided by the size of the smaller repertoire. RTK rarefaction, the Chao1 estimator, and Recon v2.1 estimates of unobserved clonotypes were used to assess repertoire richness. OLGA was used to compute generation probabilities for all TCRbeta clonotypes that the gDNA method yielded from a handful of donors. TCRdb holds this immuneACCESS table with in-frame rearrangements only. Some clones are missing; in checked studies, unresolved V genes explain under half, and the rest has no known cause. V and J calls and clone size are copied from that table; D and trimming were computed from the DNA. The sample has fewer than 2.5 million clones on record, over 85% of them singletons. More than 0.35% of the sample lies in the top ten.

Donors were healthy HIV-negative adults with no recently reported acute infections or vaccinations. Every donor was a Caucasian adult residing in Nashville, Tennessee, USA. CD4+ T cells were enriched by magnetic negative selection, after which naive cells were positively selected on CD45RA and the negative fraction was taken as the memory subset. After blood collection by leukapheresis, PBMCs were isolated using Ficoll-Histopaque density gradient centrifugation and then cryopreserved in the vapor phase of liquid nitrogen. Analytical flow cytometry was used to check the purity and quantity of every magnetically sorted T cell population. From each sorted fraction, genomic DNA was isolated and quantified by UV absorbance on a Nanodrop 2000c. Details on this clone: Its antigen remains unidentified. Nothing much larger sits one base from this clone, and base qualities are not available.

The sequence came from a man younger than 35 in good health. Some clones in this sample may be carry-over from other donors' samples. The sequenced sample consisted of naive CD4+ T cells from PBMCs. The sample's cell subset or site label is to be understood as: CD45RA+ positively selected.

Here is the DNA: TGTGCCAGCACCCCAGGGGTCTTGCGGGGGGGCACAGATACGCAGTATTTT. It specifies CASTPGVLRGGTDTQYF. The chain couples TRBV11-2 to TRBJ2-3, and 8 bases in between align with TRBD2. Spanning cysteine to phenylalanine, the CDR3 consists of 17 amino acids. Only the CDR3 portion is preserved as DNA: 51 bases, with reading frame beginning at the first base. CDR1 and CDR2 are drawn from the germline V gene: SGHAT, FQNNGV. Trimming accounts for 7 bases at V and 1 base at J, while the number of junction bases matched to no gene is 13.